Listed below are T cell receptor beta chains from one sample, sequenced in a study of shared clonotypes between healthy human individuals. Clones were sequenced by immunoSEQ multiplex PCR, and TCRdb holds only the in-frame ones, with some missing. The data contain some 2,400,000 clones, almost 96% of them seen just once; the ten biggest clones take up approximately 0.13%. The sequenced sample was naive CD4+ T cells sorted from blood. Source of these receptors: a man aged 18 to 30 in good health. Each CDR3 is given with its conserved first and last residue. The D gene is left open where the match is weak. Rows may omit the clone size; those that give it use once, few, many or a size class.

CASRPRSGRFGTEAFF	TGTGCCAGCAGACCCAGGAGCGGAAGGTTCGGCACTGAAGCTTTCTTT	TRBV27	NA	TRBJ1-1	NA
CASSPSLWFREEYEQYF	TGCGCCAGCAGCCCCTCTTTGTGGTTCCGGGAGGAGTACGAGCAGTACTTC	TRBV4-3	NA	TRBJ2-7	TRBD2
CASASGGRADTQYF	TGTGCCAGCGCTAGCGGGGGGAGGGCAGATACGCAGTATTTT	TRBV2	NA	TRBJ2-3	TRBD2
CASSLEAGGTGGELFF	TGCGCCAGCAGCTTAGAGGCAGGCGGCACAGGGGGGGAGCTGTTTTTT	TRBV5-1	NA	TRBJ2-2	NA
CASRAEGNSPLHF	TGCGCCAGCAGGGCGGAGGGTAATTCACCCCTCCACTTT	TRBV5-1	NA	TRBJ1-6	NA
CARQSLSSYEQYF	TGTGCCCGGCAGAGTTTGTCGTCCTACGAGCAGTACTTC	TRBV6-4	NA	TRBJ2-7	NA
CALREPWGHEQYF	TGTGCCTTGCGGGAACCTTGGGGTCACGAGCAGTACTTC	TRBV2	NA	TRBJ2-7	NA
CASSLVSIGLAGSTDTQYF	TGTGCCAGCAGCTTAGTTAGTATAGGGCTAGCGGGATCCACAGATACGCAGTATTTT	TRBV7-2	NA	TRBJ2-3	TRBD2
CASSLAGGQSYGYTF	TGTGCCAGCAGCTTAGCGGGGGGGCAGAGCTATGGCTACACCTTC	TRBV7-9	NA	TRBJ1-2	NA
CASSPLPAYEQYF	TGTGCCAGCAGCCCCCTCCCTGCCTACGAGCAGTACTTC	TRBV9	NA	TRBJ2-7	NA
CSALGSYGYTF	TGCAGTGCTCTCGGATCCTATGGCTACACCTTC	TRBV20-1	NA	TRBJ1-2	NA
CATLLGGNEKLFF	TGCGCCACATTACTCGGAGGAAATGAAAAACTGTTTTTT	TRBV10-2	NA	TRBJ1-4	NA
CASSGSSYEQYF	TGTGCCAGCAGCGGGAGCTCCTACGAGCAGTACTTC	TRBV9	NA	TRBJ2-7	NA
CASSGQLNTEAFF	TGTGCCAGCAGTGGTCAGTTGAACACTGAAGCTTTCTTT	TRBV6-1	NA	TRBJ1-1	NA
CASSGGGQGRYNEQFF	TGTGCCAGCAGTGGGGGTGGGCAGGGGAGATACAATGAGCAGTTCTTC	TRBV6-1	NA	TRBJ2-1	NA
CASGDRGETQYF	TGCGCCAGTGGGGATAGGGGGGAGACCCAGTACTTC	TRBV5-1	NA	TRBJ2-5	NA
CASSLTGGSGNTIYF	TGTGCCAGCAGTTTAACAGGGGGCTCCGGAAACACCATATATTTT	TRBV28	NA	TRBJ1-3	TRBD1
CASRRGQDSGNTIYF	TGTGCCAGCAGGAGGGGACAGGACTCTGGAAACACCATATATTTT	TRBV6-1	NA	TRBJ1-3	TRBD1
CASSIEVFGKPQHF	TGTGCCAGTAGTATAGAGGTTTTCGGTAAGCCCCAGCATTTT	TRBV19	few	TRBJ1-5	NA
CASSTYTGELFF	TGCGCCAGCAGCACCTACACCGGGGAGCTGTTTTTT	TRBV5-1	NA	TRBJ2-2	NA
CASSARVGAIYF	TGTGCCAGCAGCGCCAGGGTAGGCGCCATATATTTT	TRBV9	once	TRBJ1-3	NA
CASGETQYF	TGTGCCAGCGGAGAGACCCAGTACTTC	TRBV3-1/TRBV3-2	NA	TRBJ2-5	NA
CASSVEQAPTDTQYF	TGTGCCAGCAGTGTGGAACAAGCACCCACAGATACGCAGTATTTT	TRBV2	NA	TRBJ2-3	NA
CSASRQAGYTF	TGCAGTGCTAGCCGACAGGCTGGCTACACCTTC	TRBV20-1	once	TRBJ1-2	NA
CASSQPGQGYYNEQFF	TGCGCCAGCAGCCAACCGGGACAGGGTTACTACAATGAGCAGTTCTTC	TRBV4-1	NA	TRBJ2-1	TRBD1
CASSSGEHPSPLHF	TGCGCCAGCAGCTCAGGGGAACATCCCTCACCCCTCCACTTT	TRBV5-1	NA	TRBJ1-6	NA
CASSSKRIYF	TGCGCCAGCAGCTCCAAAAGAATATATTTT	TRBV5-1	NA	TRBJ1-3	NA
CASSGGQGSPLHF	TGTGCCAGCAGTGGGGGGCAGGGATCACCCCTCCACTTT	TRBV2	NA	TRBJ1-6	NA
CASSYGSLREQYF	TGTGCCAGCAGTTATGGCTCGCTACGGGAGCAGTACTTC	TRBV6-1	NA	TRBJ2-7	NA
CASTREGSEQYF	TGTGCCAGCACCAGAGAGGGGAGCGAGCAGTACTTC	TRBV6-1	NA	TRBJ2-7	NA
CASSPPNRGNTEAFF	TGTGCCAGCTCACCACCAAACAGGGGGAACACTGAAGCTTTCTTT	TRBV18	once	TRBJ1-1	TRBD1
CASSPLDDGNTGELFF	TGCGCCAGCAGCCCACTAGACGACGGGAACACCGGGGAGCTGTTTTTT	TRBV5-1	NA	TRBJ2-2	NA
CASSGYSYEQYF	TGTGCCAGCTCTGGTTACTCCTACGAGCAGTACTTC	TRBV2	NA	TRBJ2-7	NA
CASSRNRDTEAFF	TGTGCCAGCTCACGTAACAGGGACACTGAAGCTTTCTTT	TRBV18	NA	TRBJ1-1	NA
CASSPGLAGDYNEQFF	TGTGCCAGCTCACCGGGACTAGCGGGAGACTACAATGAGCAGTTCTTC	TRBV18	NA	TRBJ2-1	TRBD2
CASSLPGTGGQPQHF	TGCGCCAGCAGCCTACCCGGGACAGGGGGCCAGCCCCAGCATTTT	TRBV23-1	NA	TRBJ1-5	TRBD1
CASSTAVSETQYF	TGTGCCAGCAGTACTGCTGTTTCCGAGACCCAGTACTTC	TRBV6-1	NA	TRBJ2-5	NA
CAISGTGGRETQYF	TGTGCCATCAGTGGGACAGGGGGCCGCGAGACCCAGTACTTC	TRBV10-3	once	TRBJ2-5	TRBD1
CASSLEGAGGEKLFF	TGCGCCAGCAGCTTGGAGGGGGCTGGAGGTGAAAAACTGTTTTTT	TRBV5-1	once	TRBJ1-4	TRBD1
CASSRGQGSSDTQYF	TGCGCCAGCAGCCGAGGACAGGGTTCTTCAGATACGCAGTATTTT	TRBV5-1	NA	TRBJ2-3	TRBD1
CASSPLGGAGELFF	TGCGCCAGCAGCCCACTAGGGGGGGCCGGGGAGCTGTTTTTT	TRBV4-3	NA	TRBJ2-2	NA
CASSEGQPNYGYTF	TGTGCCAGCAGTGAAGGTCAACCTAACTATGGCTACACCTTC	TRBV6-1	NA	TRBJ1-2	NA
CASSLGTGVSPLHF	TGTGCCAGCAGCTTGGGGACAGGGGTTTCACCCCTCCACTTT	TRBV7-2	NA	TRBJ1-6	TRBD1
CAWNRVGSATNEKLFF	TGTGCCTGGAACAGGGTCGGTTCAGCAACTAATGAAAAACTGTTTTTT	TRBV30	NA	TRBJ1-4	NA
CASRVLGNEKLFF	TGTGCCAGCAGGGTTCTAGGTAATGAAAAACTGTTTTTT	TRBV7-6	NA	TRBJ1-4	NA
CASSGTVRTDTQYF	TGTGCCAGCAGCGGGACAGTCCGCACAGATACGCAGTATTTT	TRBV6-6	NA	TRBJ2-3	TRBD1
CASGFGGSDTQYF	TGTGCTAGTGGTTTTGGTGGGTCAGATACGCAGTATTTT	TRBV12-5	NA	TRBJ2-3	NA